This T cell receptor beta chain appears in the sequencing data of a study of CD8+ T cells in alopecia areata. Investigators isolated RNA and reverse transcribed it into cDNA to act as the sequencing template. The table came from immunoSEQ multiplex PCR; TCRdb's copy has only in-frame clones and leaves some out. Among 95,000 to 100,000 clones listed, more than 55% were seen once. Documented treatment: oral pan-JAK inhibitor, 5-10 mg twice daily. The V gene end was trimmed by 4 bases and the J gene end by 4 bases; junction bases not matched to a gene: 5. The germline CDR1 and CDR2 sequences are SGHDT and YYEEEE. The CDR3 has 15 amino acids.

The specimen comprised CD8+ T cells sorted from blood, sampled at week 4, from a patient treated with tofacitinib. This chain links TRBV5-6 with TRBJ2-1; 10 bases align to TRBD1. The origin of this receptor is a human donor with alopecia areata. The CDR3 DNA is TGTGCCAGCAGCCGGGGACAGGGGTTGTACAATGAGCAGTTCTTC. The encoded protein is CASSRGQGLYNEQFF. Supplemented by reference TRBV5-6 and TRBJ2-1, the full variable domain reads DAGVTQSPTHLIKTRGQQVTLRCSPKSGHDTVSWYQQALGQGPQFIFQYYEEEERQRGNFPDRFSGHQFPNYSSELNVNALLLGDSALYLCASSRGQGLYNEQFFGPGTRLTVL.